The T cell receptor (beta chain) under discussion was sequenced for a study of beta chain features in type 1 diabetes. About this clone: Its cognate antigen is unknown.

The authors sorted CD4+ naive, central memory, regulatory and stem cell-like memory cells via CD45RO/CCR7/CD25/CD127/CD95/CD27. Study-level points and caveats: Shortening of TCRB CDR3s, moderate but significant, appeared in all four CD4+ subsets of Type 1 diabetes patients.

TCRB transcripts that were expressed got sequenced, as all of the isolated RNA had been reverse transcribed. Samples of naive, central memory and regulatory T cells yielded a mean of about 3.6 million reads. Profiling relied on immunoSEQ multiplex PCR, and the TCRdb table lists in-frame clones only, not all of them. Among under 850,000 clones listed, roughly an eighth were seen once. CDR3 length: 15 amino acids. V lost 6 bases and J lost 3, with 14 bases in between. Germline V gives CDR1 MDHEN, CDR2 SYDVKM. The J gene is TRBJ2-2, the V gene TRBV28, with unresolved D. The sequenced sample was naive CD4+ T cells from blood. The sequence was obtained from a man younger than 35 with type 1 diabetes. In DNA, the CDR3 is TGTGCCAGCAGCTCTCCCTCCTGGGACACCGGGGAGCTGTTTTTT. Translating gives CASSSPSWDTGELFF.